Below are 13 T cell receptor beta chains sequenced from a single sample in a study of shared clonotypes between healthy human individuals. Profiled with immunoSEQ multiplex PCR; TCRdb holds only in-frame clones, not every one. The table has about 2.2 million clones, roughly 95% seen once. CD45RO-negative CD8 cells positively selected for CCR7 made up the naive population, which excluded terminally differentiated effector memory CD45RA+ cells. The sample consisted of naive CD8+ T cells from PBMCs. Receptors were obtained from a man between 18 and 29 years old in good health. Some clones in this sample may be carry-over from other donors' samples.

This clone was detected a few times. The chain joins TRBV19 to TRBJ2-1, with TRBD2 identical over 7 bases. The germline V gene encodes CDR1 LNHDA and CDR2 SQIVND (reference sequence). Trimming at V came to 1 base and at J to 5 bases, leaving 2 bases not matched to a gene. The CDR3 has 14 amino acids. The CDR3 protein is CASSIGGLHNEQFF. The CDR3 DNA sequence: TGTGCCAGTAGTATAGGGGGACTACACAATGAGCAGTTCTTC.

Points on this clone: The sample has other DNA sequences that encode this CDR3 too. The gene calls are TRBV11-2 and TRBJ2-3; unclear D gene. CDR1 SGHAT and CDR2 FQNNGV come from the germline V gene. The CDR3 runs to 12 residues. The ends were cut back, 1 base at V and 5 bases at J, with 4 bases in the middle. CDR3 in DNA: TGTGCCAGCAGCTTAGGTGGAGATACGCAGTATTTT. The encoded protein is CASSLGGDTQYF.

The V gene is TRBV27, the J gene TRBJ2-5; tentatively, D is TRBD2 (6 bases). Per the germline V gene, CDR1 is MNHEY and CDR2 is SMNVEV (reference sequence). The V gene lost 5 bases and the J gene lost 3 bases, with 13 bases spanning the gap. CDR3 size: 14 residues. The CDR3: CASSLARAKETQYF. As DNA, the CDR3 is TGTGCCAGCAGTCTAGCGAGAGCAAAAGAGACCCAGTACTTC.

This rearrangement joins TRBV27 to TRBJ2-1; unclear D gene. V lost 2 bases, J lost 0 bases, and 11 bases lay in between. The CDR3 is 16 residues long. The germline V gene encodes CDR1 MNHEY and CDR2 SMNVEV (reference sequence). In DNA form, the CDR3 reads TGTGCCAGCAGTTTAGGACCGGCCTTCTCCTACAATGAGCAGTTCTTC. Its protein is CASSLGPAFSYNEQFF.

The chain combines TRBV7-2 with TRBJ2-7; D call uncertain. V dropped 5 bases and J dropped 7 bases, with 18 bases sitting between them. The CDR3 consists of 14 residues. Germline CDR1 reads SGHTA; CDR2 reads FQGNSA. In DNA form, the CDR3 reads TGTGCCAGCAGCCCCCGGAAGCCTTCTAGTGAGCAGTACTTC. Translating it yields CASSPRKPSSEQYF.

The V and J genes are TRBV19 and TRBJ2-7, with TRBD2 identical over 12 bases. The junction had 10 bases not matched to a gene; V was cut back by 7 bases and J by 3 bases. The CDR3 consists of 16 residues. CDR1 is LNHDA, CDR2 SQIVND, per germline (reference sequence). The DNA for the CDR3 is TGTGCCAGTAAAGATTCGATGACTAGCGGGAGCTACGAGCAGTACTTC. Translating gives CASKDSMTSGSYEQYF.

The chain carries TRBV19 and TRBJ2-7; D is undetermined. V shed 10 bases and J shed 1 base, with 8 bases lying between them. The germline CDR1 and CDR2 sequences are LNHDA and SQIVND (reference sequence). The CDR3 loop spans 11 amino acids. The CDR3 region has the DNA TGTGCCACCCCCGAGTCCTACGAGCAGTACTTC. Residues: CATPESYEQYF.

DNA of the CDR3: TGTGCCAGCAGGGCCCTGGACGGATTGGAGAGCGAGCAGTACTTC. Protein product: CASRALDGLESEQYF. The V and J genes are TRBV28 and TRBJ2-5; D not resolved. The J call may not be correct, given that the DNA end is closer to TRBJ2-7. The germline V gene encodes CDR1 MDHEN and CDR2 SYDVKM. CDR3 length: 15 amino acids.

The chain employs TRBV11-2 and TRBJ2-1; no definite D call. V was shortened by 3 bases and J by 6 bases, with 21 bases between the two germline ends. This CDR3 comprises 17 residues. Germline CDR1 reads SGHAT; CDR2 reads FQNNGV. CDR3 coding DNA: TGTGCCAGCAGCTTCCCCCCCGTTCCCAGGAGCCTCAATGAGCAGTTCTTC. Its translation is CASSFPPVPRSLNEQFF.

This chain joins TRBV9 and TRBJ2-3; the D call may be TRBD1 or TRBD2 (5 bases each). CDR3 length: 16 residues. Trimming removed 2 bases from V and 0 bases from J, with 13 bases in between. CDR1 is SGDLS and CDR2 is YYNGEE in the germline V gene. CDR3 bases: TGTGCCAGCAGCGTGGGTTGGGGGAAGAGCACAGATACGCAGTATTTT. This translates into CASSVGWGKSTDTQYF.

The rearrangement links TRBV6-5 to TRBJ2-1; 7 bases fit TRBD2. The CDR3 is made up of 15 amino acids. V lost 2 bases to trimming and J lost 3 bases; unmatched junction nucleotides: 4. Per the germline V gene, CDR1 is MNHEY and CDR2 is SVGAGI. CDR3 bases: TGTGCCAGCAGTTACCTGACTAGCAGCTACAATGAGCAGTTCTTC. This gives the protein CASSYLTSSYNEQFF.

The chain employs TRBV5-1 and TRBJ2-6, with a weak D call TRBD1 (5 bases). This CDR3 comprises 21 residues. Deletions cut 4 bases from V and 0 bases from J, with 26 bases between. Germline loops: CDR1 SGHRS, CDR2 YFSETQ. The CDR3: CASSTWRTTDNTVSGANVLTF. The CDR3 bases are TGCGCCAGCAGCACTTGGCGTACGACAGATAATACTGTCTCTGGGGCCAACGTCCTGACTTTC.

This clone has just one count. The chain joins TRBV4-3 to TRBJ2-1; 13 bases match TRBD2. With V trimmed by 0 bases and J by 8 bases, 13 bases remained unmatched. The CDR3 contains 19 residues. Germline V lookup: CDR1 LGHNA, CDR2 YSLEER. In DNA form, the CDR3 reads TGCGCCAGCAGCCAAGATGACTATACTAGCGGGAGGGCCGCCGATGAGCAGTTCTTC. Protein sequence: CASSQDDYTSGRAADEQFF.